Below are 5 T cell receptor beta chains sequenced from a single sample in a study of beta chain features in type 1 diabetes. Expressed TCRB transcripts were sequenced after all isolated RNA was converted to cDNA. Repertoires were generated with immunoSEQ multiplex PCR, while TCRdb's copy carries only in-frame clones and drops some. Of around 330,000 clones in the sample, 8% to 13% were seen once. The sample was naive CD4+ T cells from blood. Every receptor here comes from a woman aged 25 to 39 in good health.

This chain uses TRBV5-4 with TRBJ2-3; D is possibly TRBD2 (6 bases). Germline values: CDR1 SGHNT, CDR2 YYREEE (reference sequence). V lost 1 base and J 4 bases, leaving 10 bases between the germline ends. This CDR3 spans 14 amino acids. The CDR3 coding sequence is TGTGCCAGCAGCTTGAAAGCGGGTTCAGATACGCAGTATTTT. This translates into CASSLKAGSDTQYF. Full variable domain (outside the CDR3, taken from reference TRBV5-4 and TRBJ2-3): ETGVTQSPTHLIKTRGQQVTLRCSSQSGHNTVSWYQQALGQGPQFIFQYYREEENGRGNFPPRFSGLQFPNYSSELNVNALELDDSALYLCASSLKAGSDTQYFGPGTRLTVL.

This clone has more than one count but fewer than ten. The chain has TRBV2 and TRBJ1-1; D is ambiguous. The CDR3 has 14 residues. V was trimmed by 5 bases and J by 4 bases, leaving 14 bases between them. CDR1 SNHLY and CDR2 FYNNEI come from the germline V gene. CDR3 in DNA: TGTGCCAGCAGTATAGAAATCGAGGGCACTGAAGCTTTCTTT. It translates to CASSIEIEGTEAFF.

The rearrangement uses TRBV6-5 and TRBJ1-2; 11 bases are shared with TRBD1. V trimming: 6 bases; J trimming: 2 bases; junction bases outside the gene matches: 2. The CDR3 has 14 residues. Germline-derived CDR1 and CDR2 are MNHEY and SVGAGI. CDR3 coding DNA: TGTGCCAGCAGCCGGACAGGGGGCAACTATGGCTACACCTTC. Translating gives CASSRTGGNYGYTF.

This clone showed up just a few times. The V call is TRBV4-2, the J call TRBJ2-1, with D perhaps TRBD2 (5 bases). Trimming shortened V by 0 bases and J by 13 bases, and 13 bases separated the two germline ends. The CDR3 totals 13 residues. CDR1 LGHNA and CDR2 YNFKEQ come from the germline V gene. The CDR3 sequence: CASSQDQTGGQFF. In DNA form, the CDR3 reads TGTGCCAGCAGCCAAGATCAGACCGGAGGACAGTTCTTC.

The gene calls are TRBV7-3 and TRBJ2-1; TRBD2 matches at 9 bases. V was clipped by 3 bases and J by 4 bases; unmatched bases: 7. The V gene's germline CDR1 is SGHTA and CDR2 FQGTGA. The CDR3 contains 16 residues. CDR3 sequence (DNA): TGTGCCAGCAGCTTGAATGATCTAGCGGGATACAATGAGCAGTTCTTC. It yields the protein CASSLNDLAGYNEQFF. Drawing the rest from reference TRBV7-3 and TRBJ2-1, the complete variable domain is GAGVSQTPSNKVTEKGKYVELRCDPISGHTALYWYRQSLGQGPEFLIYFQGTGAADDSGLPNDRFFAVRPEGSVSTLKIQRTERGDSAVYLCASSLNDLAGYNEQFFGPGTRLTVL.